This TCR beta chain was retrieved from a study of T-cell memory formation after mild COVID-19. Study-level background: TCR clustering was largely donor specific.

A note on this clonotype: Its antigen remains unknown.

This CDR3 has 15 amino acids. General study findings and limits: Clones contracting across day 15 to 85 had a balanced CD4/CD8 profile; later expanding clones leaned CD4+. Memory sampled before infection contained some responding clones, suggesting cross-reactive memory joined. Specificity for SARS-CoV-2 was not confirmed among the second-wave clones peaking on day 37.

TCRdb re-analysed the 5' RACE reads in MiXCR, keeping a single row per CDR3 protein. The sample holds 250,000 to 300,000 distinct CDR3 sequences, about a sixth seen once. The receptor's source is a man aged 18-30 years who had mild COVID-19 (a few samples of this study predate the infection). Cell type and time point are not known. This chain joins TRBV21-1 and TRBJ2-2. TRBV21-1 has pseudogene status. Sequencing was carried out using PBMCs or a T cell subset sorted from them (not recorded which). CDR3 DNA: TGTGCCAGCAGCAAAGCTCCAGGGATCACCGGGGAGCTGTTTTTT. It encodes CASSKAPGITGELFF.